The source of this TCR beta chain is a study of blood T cell repertoires in COVID-19. Method: immunoSEQ multiplex PCR; TCRdb's copy keeps in-frame clones and lacks some. The data show about 410,000 clones, with roughly 90% seen just once and roughly 1.4% held by the top ten. The receptor was derived from a young woman with active or convalescent COVID-19. The sample was peripheral blood.

The CDR3 here is CASSQVLSVNTEAFF. CDR3 nucleotides: TGTGCCAGCAGCCAAGTTTTGTCAGTAAACACTGAAGCTTTCTTT. V usage is TRBV4-2 and J usage is TRBJ1-1; D gene unclear. The CDR3 runs 15 residues. The V end lost 1 base, the J end lost 2 bases, and 11 bases lay between the germline ends. The germline V gene encodes CDR1 LGHNA and CDR2 YNFKEQ.